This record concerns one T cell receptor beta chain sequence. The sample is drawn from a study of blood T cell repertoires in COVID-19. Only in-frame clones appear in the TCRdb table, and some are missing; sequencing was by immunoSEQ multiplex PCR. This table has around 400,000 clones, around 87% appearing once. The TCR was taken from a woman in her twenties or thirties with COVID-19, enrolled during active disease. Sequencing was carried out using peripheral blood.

The CDR3 sequence: CASSRQGEREKLFF. The CDR3 DNA is TGTGCCAGCAGTAGACAGGGGGAGCGCGAAAAACTGTTTTTT. The V gene is TRBV27, the J gene TRBJ1-4; 9 nucleotides line up with TRBD1. V dropped 5 bases and J dropped 8; count of bases not matched to a gene: 6. The CDR3 loop spans 14 amino acids. CDR1 MNHEY and CDR2 SMNVEV come from the germline V gene (reference sequence).